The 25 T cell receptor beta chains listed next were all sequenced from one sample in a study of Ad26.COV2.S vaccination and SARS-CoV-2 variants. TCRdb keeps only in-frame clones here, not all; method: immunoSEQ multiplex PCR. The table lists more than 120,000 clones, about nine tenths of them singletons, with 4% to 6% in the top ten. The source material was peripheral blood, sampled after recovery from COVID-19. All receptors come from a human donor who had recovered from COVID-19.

The CDR3 DNA reads as TGTGCCAGCAGTTTCCGGGCAGGGCAGTTCTTC. Its protein product is CASSFRAGQFF. The rearrangement links TRBV12-3 or TRBV12-4 to TRBJ2-1; D is undetermined. The ends were cut back, 3 bases at V and 12 bases at J, with 9 bases in the middle. This CDR3 spans 11 amino acids.

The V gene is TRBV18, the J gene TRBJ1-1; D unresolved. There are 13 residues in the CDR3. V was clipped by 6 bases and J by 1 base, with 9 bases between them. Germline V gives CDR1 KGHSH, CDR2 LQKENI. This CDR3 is CASSPPGNTEAFF. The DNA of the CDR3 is TGTGCCAGCTCGCCCCCGGGGAACACTGAAGCTTTCTTT.

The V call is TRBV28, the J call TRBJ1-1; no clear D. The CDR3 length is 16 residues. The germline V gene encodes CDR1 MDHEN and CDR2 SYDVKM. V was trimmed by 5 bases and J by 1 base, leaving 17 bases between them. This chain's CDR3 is CASSPTRLPSNTEAFF. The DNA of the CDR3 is TGTGCCAGCAGTCCGACAAGACTACCTTCGAACACTGAAGCTTTCTTT.

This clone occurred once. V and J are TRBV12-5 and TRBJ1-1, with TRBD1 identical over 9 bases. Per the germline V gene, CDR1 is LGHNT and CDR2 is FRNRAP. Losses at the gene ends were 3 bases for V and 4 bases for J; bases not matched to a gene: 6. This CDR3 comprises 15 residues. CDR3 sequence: CASGLSGTGSTEAFF. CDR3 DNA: TGTGCTAGTGGTTTATCCGGGACAGGGAGCACTGAAGCTTTCTTT.

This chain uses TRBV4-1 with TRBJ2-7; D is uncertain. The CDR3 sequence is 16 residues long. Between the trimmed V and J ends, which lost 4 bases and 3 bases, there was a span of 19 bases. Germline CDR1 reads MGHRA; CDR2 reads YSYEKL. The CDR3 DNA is TGCGCCAGCAGCCCGGTTTGGGGAAGGGTAGACTACGAGCAGTACTTC. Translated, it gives CASSPVWGRVDYEQYF.

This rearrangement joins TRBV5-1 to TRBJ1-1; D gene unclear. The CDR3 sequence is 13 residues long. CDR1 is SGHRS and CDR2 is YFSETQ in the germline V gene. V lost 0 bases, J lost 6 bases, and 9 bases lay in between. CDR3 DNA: TGCGCCAGCAGCTTGGCCATGACGCCTGAAGCTTTCTTT. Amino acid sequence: CASSLAMTPEAFF.

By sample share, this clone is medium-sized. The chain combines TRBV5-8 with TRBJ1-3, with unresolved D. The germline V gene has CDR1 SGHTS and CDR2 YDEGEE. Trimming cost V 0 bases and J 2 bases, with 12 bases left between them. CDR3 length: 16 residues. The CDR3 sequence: CASSLGRVRTGNTIYF. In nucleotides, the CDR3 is TGTGCCAGCAGCTTGGGAAGGGTGAGGACTGGAAACACCATATATTTT.

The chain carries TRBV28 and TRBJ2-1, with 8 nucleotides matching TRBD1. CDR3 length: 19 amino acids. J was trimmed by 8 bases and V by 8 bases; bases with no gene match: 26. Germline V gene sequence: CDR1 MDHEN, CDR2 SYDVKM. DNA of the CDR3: TGTGCCAGCTTCGGGACAGGCATCCCTTCAGGGTCACAAGTCTATGAGCAGTTCTTC. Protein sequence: CASFGTGIPSGSQVYEQFF.

The CDR3 region is CASSWGTGEAEAFF. The CDR3 DNA reads TGTGCCAGCAGCTGGGGGACAGGGGAGGCTGAAGCTTTCTTT. The rearrangement joins TRBV9 to TRBJ1-1, with TRBD1 matching 10 bases. Germline trimming cut 4 bases from V and 6 bases from J; bases unmatched to any gene: 6. This CDR3 region has 14 residues. Per the germline V gene, CDR1 is SGDLS and CDR2 is YYNGEE.

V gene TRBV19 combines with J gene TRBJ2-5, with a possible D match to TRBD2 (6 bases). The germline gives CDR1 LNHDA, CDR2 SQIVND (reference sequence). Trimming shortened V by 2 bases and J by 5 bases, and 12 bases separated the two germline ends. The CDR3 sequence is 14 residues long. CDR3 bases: TGTGCCAGTAGTATATGGGAGGAGGGCGAGACCCAGTACTTC. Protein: CASSIWEEGETQYF.

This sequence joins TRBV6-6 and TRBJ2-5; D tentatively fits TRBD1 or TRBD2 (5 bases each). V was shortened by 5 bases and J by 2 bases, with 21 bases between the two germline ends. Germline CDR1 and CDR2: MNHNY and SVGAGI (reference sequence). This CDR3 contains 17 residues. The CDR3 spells CASSPGPANYWQETQYF. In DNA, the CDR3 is TGTGCCAGCAGTCCGGGACCGGCTAATTATTGGCAAGAGACCCAGTACTTC.

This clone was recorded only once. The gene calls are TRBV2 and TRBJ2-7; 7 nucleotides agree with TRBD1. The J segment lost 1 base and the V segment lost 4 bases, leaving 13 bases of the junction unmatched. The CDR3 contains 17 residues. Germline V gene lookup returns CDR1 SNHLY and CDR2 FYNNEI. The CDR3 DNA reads TGTGCCAGCAGTGGTCTTTGGTCCGGACAGGCATCCTACGAGCAGTACTTC. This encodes CASSGLWSGQASYEQYF.

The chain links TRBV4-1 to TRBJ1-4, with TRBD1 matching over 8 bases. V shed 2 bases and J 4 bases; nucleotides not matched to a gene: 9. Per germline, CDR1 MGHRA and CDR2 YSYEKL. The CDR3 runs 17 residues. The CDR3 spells CASSQSRGPFFNEKLFF. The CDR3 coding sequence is TGCGCCAGCAGCCAAAGCAGGGGGCCCTTTTTTAATGAAAAACTGTTTTTT.

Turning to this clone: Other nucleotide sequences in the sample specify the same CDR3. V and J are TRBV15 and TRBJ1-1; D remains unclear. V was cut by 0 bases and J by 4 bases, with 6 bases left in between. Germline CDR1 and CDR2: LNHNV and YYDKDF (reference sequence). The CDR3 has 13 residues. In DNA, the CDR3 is TGTGCCACCAGCAGAGATCGGCGCACTGAAGCTTTCTTT. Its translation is CATSRDRRTEAFF. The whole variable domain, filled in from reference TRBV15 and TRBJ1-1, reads DAMVIQNPRYQVTQFGKPVTLSCSQTLNHNVMYWYQQKSSQAPKLLFHYYDKDFNNEADTPDNFQSRRPNTSFCFLDIRSPGLGDTAMYLCATSRDRRTEAFFGQGTRLTVV.

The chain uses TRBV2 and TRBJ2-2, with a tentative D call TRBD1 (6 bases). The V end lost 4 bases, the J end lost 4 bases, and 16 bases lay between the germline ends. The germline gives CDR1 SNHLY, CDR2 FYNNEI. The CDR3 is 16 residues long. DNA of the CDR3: TGTGCCAGCAGTGCCCGGACAGTCATAGGCACCGGGGAGCTGTTTTTT. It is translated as CASSARTVIGTGELFF. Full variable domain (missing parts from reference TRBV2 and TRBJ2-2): EPEVTQTPSHQVTQMGQEVILRCVPISNHLYFYWYRQILGQKVEFLVSFYNNEISEKSEIFDDQFSVERPDGSNFTLKIRSTKLEDSAMYFCASSARTVIGTGELFFGEGSRLTVL.

CDR3 sequence reads: CASSKERSFCLSSYNSPLHF. CDR3 nucleotides: TGTGCCAGCAGCAAAGAGAGGTCGTTTTGTCTCAGCTCCTATAATTCACCCCTCCACTTT. The J gene is TRBJ1-6, the V gene TRBV21-1. TRBV21-1 is classified as a pseudogene. The CDR3 length is 20 residues.

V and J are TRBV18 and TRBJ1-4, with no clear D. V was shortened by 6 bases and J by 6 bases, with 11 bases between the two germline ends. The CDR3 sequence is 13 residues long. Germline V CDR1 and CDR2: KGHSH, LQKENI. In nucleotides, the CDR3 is TGTGCCAGCTCCAATTATGTAGATGAAAAACTGTTTTTT. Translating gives CASSNYVDEKLFF.

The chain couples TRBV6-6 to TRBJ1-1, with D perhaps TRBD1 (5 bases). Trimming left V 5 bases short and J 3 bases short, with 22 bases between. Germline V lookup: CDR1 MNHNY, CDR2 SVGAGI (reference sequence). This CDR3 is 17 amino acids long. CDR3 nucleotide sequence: TGTGCCAGCAGTCCCCCGATCTATACAGGCGGGGACACTGAAGCTTTCTTT. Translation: CASSPPIYTGGDTEAFF.

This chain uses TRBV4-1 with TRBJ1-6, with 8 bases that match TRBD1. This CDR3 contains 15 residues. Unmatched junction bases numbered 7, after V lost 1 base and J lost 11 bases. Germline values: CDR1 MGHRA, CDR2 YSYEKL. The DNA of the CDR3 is TGCGCCAGCAGCCAAGCTGCAGGGGGCAACCCACCCCTCCACTTT. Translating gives CASSQAAGGNPPLHF.

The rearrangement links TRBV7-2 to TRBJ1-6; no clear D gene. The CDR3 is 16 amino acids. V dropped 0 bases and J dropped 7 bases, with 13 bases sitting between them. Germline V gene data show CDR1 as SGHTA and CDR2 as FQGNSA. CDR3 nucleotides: TGTGCCAGCAGCTTAGCGACGGTGGCCGGGAATTCACCCCTCCACTTT. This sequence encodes CASSLATVAGNSPLHF.

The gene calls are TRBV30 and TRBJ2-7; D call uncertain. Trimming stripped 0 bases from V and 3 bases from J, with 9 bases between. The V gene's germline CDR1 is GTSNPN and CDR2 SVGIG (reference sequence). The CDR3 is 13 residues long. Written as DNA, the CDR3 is TGTGCCTGGAGTGTCAACCGATTCTACGAGCAGTACTTC. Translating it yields CAWSVNRFYEQYF.

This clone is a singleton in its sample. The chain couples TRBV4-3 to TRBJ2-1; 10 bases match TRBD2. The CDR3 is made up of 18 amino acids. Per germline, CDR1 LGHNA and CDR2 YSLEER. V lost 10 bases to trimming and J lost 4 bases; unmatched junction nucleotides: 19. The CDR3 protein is CATSRSIAGGPSYNEQFF. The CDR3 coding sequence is TGCGCCACCTCGCGGTCAATAGCGGGGGGCCCGAGTTACAATGAGCAGTTCTTC.

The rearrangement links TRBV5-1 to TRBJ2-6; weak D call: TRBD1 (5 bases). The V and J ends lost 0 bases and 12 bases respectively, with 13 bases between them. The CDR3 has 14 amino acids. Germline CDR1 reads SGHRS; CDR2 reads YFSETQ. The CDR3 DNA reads TGCGCCAGCAGCTTGGTCCCAGGGCCTCCCGTCCTGACTTTC. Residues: CASSLVPGPPVLTF.

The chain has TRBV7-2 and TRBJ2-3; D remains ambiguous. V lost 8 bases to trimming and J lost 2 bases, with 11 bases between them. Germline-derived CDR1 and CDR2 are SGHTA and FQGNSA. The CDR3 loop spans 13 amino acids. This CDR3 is CASGPRNTDTQYF. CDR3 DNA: TGTGCCAGCGGGCCACGGAACACAGATACGCAGTATTTT.

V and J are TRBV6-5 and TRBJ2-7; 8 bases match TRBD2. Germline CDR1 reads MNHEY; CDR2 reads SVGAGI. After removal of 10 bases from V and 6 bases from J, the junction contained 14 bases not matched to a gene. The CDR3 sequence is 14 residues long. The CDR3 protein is CATRGGALVGEQYF. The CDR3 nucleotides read TGTGCCACCCGGGGGGGGGCCCTAGTCGGCGAGCAGTACTTC.